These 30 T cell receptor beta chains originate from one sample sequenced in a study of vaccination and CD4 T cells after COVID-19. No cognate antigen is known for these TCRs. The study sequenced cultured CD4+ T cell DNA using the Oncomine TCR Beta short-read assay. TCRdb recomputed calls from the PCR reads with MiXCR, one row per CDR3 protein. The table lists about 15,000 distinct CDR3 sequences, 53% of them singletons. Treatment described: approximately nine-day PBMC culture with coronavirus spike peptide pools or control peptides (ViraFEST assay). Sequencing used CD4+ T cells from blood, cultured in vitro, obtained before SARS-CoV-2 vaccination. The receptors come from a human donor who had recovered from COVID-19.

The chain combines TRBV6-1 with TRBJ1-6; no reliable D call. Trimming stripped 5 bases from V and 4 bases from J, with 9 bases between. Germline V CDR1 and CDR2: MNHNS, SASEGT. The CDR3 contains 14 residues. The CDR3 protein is CASSRDLYNSPLHF. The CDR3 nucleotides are TGTGCCAGCAGTCGCGACTTATATAATTCACCCCTCCACTTT.

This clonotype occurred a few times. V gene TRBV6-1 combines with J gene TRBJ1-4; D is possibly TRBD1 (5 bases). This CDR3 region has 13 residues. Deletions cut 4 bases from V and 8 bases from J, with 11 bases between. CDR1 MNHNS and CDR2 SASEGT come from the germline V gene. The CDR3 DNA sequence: TGTGCCAGCAGTGGGACTCGACAGGAAAAACTGTTTTTT. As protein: CASSGTRQEKLFF.

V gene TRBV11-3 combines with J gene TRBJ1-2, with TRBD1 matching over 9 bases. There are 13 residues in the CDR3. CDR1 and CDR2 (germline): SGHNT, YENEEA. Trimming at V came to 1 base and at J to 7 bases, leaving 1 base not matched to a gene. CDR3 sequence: CASSLGTGVGYTF. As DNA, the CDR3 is TGTGCCAGCAGCTTAGGGACAGGGGTTGGCTACACCTTC.

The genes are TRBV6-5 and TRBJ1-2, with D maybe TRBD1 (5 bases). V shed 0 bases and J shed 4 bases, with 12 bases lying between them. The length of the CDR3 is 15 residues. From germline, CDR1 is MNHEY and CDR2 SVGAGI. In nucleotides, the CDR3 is TGTGCCAGCAGTTACTCGGGGAGGGGATCCTATGGCTACACCTTC. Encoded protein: CASSYSGRGSYGYTF.

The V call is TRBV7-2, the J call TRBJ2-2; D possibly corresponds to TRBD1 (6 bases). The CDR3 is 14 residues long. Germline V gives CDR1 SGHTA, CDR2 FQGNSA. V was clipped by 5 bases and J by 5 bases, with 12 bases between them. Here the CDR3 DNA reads TGTGCCAGCAGCCAGACTACAGGGACCGGGGAGCTGTTTTTT. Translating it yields CASSQTTGTGELFF.

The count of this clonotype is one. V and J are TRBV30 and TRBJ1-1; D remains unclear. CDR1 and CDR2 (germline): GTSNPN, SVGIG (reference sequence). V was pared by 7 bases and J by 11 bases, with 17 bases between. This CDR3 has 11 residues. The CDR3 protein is CAYSNTGDAFF. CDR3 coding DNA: TGTGCCTACAGTAACACGGGTGATGCTTTCTTT.

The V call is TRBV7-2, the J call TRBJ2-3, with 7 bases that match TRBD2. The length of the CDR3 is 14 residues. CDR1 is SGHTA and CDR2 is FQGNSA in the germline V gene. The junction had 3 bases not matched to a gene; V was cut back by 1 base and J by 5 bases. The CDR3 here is CASSLGLAEDTQYF. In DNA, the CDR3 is TGTGCCAGCAGCTTAGGACTAGCCGAAGATACGCAGTATTTT.

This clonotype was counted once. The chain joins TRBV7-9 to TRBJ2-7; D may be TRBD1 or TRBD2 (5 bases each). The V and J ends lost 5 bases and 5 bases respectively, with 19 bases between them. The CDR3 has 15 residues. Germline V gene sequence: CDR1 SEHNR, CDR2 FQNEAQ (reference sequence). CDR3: CASSPPGPLPNEQYF. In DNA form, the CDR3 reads TGTGCCAGCAGCCCCCCGGGGCCCCTCCCCAACGAGCAGTACTTC.

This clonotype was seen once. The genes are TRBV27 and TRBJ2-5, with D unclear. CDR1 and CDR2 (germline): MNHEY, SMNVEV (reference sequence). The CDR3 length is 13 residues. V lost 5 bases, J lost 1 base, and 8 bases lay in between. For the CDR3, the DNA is TGTGCCAGCAGTAAGCAGGTCCAAGAGACCCAGTACTTC. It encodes CASSKQVQETQYF.

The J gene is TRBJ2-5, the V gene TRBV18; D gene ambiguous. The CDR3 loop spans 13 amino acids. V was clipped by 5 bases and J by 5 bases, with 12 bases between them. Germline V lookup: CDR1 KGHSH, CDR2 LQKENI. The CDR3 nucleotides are TGTGCCAGCTCATCCACGTGGGGTGAGACCCAGTACTTC. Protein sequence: CASSSTWGETQYF.

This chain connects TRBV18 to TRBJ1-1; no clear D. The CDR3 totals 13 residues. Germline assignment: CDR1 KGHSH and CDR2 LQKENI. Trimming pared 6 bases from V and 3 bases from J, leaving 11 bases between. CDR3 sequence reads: CASSLGPHTEAFF. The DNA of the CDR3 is TGTGCCAGCTCTCTAGGGCCCCACACTGAAGCTTTCTTT.

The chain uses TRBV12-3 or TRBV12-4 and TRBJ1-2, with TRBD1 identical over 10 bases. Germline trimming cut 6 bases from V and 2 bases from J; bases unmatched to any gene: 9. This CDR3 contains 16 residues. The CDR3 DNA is TGTGCCAGCAGCCTCACACGGGACAGGGGAAACTATGGCTACACCTTC. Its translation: CASSLTRDRGNYGYTF.

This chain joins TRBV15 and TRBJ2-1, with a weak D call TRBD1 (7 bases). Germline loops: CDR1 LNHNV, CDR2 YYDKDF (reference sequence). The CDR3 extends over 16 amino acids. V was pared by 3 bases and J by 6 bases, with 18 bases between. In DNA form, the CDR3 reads TGTGCCACCAGCAGGGCCCGGAGGGGGCCGAGCAATGAGCAGTTCTTC. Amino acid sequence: CATSRARRGPSNEQFF.

CDR3 nucleotide sequence: TGCAGTGCTCCAGGGGGGGAGGTCATGAACACTGAAGCTTTCTTT. Its protein product is CSAPGGEVMNTEAFF. This chain connects TRBV20-1 to TRBJ1-1; 7 nucleotides align to TRBD1. The V gene end was trimmed by 5 bases and the J gene end by 0 bases; junction bases not matched to a gene: 9. The CDR3 extends over 15 amino acids. Per germline, CDR1 DFQATT and CDR2 SNEGSKA (reference sequence).

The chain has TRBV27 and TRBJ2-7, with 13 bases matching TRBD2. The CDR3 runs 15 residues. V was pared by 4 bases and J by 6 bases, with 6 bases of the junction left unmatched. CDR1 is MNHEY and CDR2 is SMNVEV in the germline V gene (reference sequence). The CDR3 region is CASSSRTSGSGEQYF. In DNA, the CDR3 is TGTGCCAGCAGTTCGAGGACTAGCGGGAGTGGCGAGCAGTACTTC.

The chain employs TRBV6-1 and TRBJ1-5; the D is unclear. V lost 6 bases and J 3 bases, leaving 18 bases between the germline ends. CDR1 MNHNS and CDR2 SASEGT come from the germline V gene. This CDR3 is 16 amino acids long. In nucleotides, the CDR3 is TGTGCCAGCAGGTTTGGGTCCCGGGAACACAATCAGCCCCAGCATTTT. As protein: CASRFGSREHNQPQHF.

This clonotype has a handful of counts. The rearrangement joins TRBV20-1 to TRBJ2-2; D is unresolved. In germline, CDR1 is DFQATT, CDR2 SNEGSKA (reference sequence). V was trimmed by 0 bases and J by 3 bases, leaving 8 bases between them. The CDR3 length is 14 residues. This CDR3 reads CSARDRQYTGELFF. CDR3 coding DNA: TGCAGTGCTAGAGACAGGCAGTACACCGGGGAGCTGTTTTTT.

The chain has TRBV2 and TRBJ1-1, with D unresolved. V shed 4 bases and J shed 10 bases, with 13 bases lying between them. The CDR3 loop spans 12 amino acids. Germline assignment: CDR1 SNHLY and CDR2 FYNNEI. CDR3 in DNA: TGTGCCAGCAGTGGTAGGGCAGCGGGAGCTTTCTTT. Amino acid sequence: CASSGRAAGAFF.

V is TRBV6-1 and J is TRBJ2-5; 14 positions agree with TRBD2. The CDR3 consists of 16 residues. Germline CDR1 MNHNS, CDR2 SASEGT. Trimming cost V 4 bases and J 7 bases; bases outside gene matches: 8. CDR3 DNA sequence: TGTGCCAGCAGTGGGGGACTAGCGGGGGCCAGCGGGACCCAGTACTTC. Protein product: CASSGGLAGASGTQYF.

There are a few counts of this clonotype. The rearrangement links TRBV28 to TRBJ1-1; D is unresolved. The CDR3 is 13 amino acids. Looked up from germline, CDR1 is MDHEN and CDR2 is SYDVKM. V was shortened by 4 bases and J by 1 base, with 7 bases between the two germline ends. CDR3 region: CASSSPANTEAFF. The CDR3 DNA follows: TGTGCCAGCAGTTCCCCCGCGAACACTGAAGCTTTCTTT.

CDR3 sequence: CAWTLTPTSSYGYTF. The CDR3 DNA is TGTGCCTGGACCCTGACCCCCACGTCTAGCTATGGCTACACCTTC. The rearrangement joins TRBV30 to TRBJ1-2; D is unresolved. The CDR3 runs to 15 residues. The germline CDR1 and CDR2 sequences are GTSNPN and SVGIG (reference sequence). V dropped 4 bases and J dropped 4 bases, with 19 bases sitting between them.

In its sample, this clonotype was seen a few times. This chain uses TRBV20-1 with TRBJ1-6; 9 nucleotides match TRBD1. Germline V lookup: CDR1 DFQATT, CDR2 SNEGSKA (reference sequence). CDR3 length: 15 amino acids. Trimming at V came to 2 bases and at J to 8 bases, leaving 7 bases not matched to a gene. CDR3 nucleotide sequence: TGCAGTGCTAGAACCGTACAGGGGGCGGATTCACCCCTCCACTTT. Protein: CSARTVQGADSPLHF.

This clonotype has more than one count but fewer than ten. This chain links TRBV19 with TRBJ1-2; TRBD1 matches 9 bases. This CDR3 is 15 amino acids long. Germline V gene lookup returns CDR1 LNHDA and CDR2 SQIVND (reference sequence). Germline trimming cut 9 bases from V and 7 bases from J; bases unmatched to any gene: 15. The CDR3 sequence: CASKRDGQGKSGYTF. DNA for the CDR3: TGTGCCAGCAAAAGAGATGGACAGGGGAAATCTGGCTACACCTTC.

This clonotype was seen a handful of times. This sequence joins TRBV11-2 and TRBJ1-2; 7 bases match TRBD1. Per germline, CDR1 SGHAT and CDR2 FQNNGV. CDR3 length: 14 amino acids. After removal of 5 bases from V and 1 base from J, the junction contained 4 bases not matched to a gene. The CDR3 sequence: CASSRQGFNYGYTF. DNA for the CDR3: TGTGCCAGCAGCCGACAGGGATTTAACTATGGCTACACCTTC.

CDR3: CASSLALQEDGYTF. Here the CDR3 DNA reads TGCGCCAGCAGCTTGGCCTTGCAGGAGGATGGCTACACCTTC. The V and J genes are TRBV5-1 and TRBJ1-2; D not resolved. The CDR3 extends over 14 amino acids. CDR1 and CDR2 (germline): SGHRS, YFSETQ. Trimming left V 0 bases short and J 6 bases short, with 12 bases between.

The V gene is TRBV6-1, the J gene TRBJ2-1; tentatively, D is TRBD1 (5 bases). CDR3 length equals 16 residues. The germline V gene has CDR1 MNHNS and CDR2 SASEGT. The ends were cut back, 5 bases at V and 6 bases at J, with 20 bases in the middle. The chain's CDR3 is CASSPRAKQGINEQFF. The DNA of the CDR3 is TGTGCCAGCAGTCCCCGGGCCAAGCAGGGCATCAATGAGCAGTTCTTC.

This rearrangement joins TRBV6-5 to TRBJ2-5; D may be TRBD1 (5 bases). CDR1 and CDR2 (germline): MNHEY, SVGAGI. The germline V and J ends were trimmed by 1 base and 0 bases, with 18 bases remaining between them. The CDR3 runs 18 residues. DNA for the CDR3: TGTGCCAGCAGTTACTACGCAATTGGGGCAGGCTACCAAGAGACCCAGTACTTC. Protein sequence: CASSYYAIGAGYQETQYF.

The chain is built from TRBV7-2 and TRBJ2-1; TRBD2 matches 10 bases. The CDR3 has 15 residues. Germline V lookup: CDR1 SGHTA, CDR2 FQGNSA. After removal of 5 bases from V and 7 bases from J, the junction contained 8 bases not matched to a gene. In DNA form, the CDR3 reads TGTGCCAGCAGCCAACTAGCGGGAACCGTGAATGAGCAGTTCTTC. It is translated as CASSQLAGTVNEQFF. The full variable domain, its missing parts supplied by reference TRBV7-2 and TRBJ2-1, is GAGVSQSPSNKVTEKGKDVELRCDPISGHTALYWYRQSLGQGLEFLIYFQGNSAPDKSGLPSDRFSAERTGGSVSTLTIQRTQQEDSAVYLCASSQLAGTVNEQFFGPGTRLTVL.

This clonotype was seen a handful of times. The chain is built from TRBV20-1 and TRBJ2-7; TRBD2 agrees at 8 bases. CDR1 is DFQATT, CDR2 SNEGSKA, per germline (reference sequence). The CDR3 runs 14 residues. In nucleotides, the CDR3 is TGCAGCTCGGGCGTGGAAGCGGGAGCCTACGAGCAGTACTTC. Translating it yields CSSGVEAGAYEQYF.

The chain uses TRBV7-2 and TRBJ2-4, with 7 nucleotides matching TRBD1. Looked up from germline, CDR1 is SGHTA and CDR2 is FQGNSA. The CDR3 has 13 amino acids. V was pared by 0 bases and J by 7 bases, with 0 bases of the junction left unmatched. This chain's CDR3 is CASSLAQGNIQYF. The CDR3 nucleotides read TGTGCCAGCAGCTTAGCACAGGGGAACATTCAGTACTTC.